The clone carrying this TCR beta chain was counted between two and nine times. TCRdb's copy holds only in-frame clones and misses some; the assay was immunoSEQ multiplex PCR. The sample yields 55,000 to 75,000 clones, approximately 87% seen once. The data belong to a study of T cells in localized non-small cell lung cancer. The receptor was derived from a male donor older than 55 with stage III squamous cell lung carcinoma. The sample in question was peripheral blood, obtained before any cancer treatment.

The CDR3 protein is CASSQQRDRGVRTF. The DNA of the CDR3 is TGTGCCAGCAGTCAACAAAGGGACAGGGGGGTAAGGACCTTC. The J gene is TRBJ1-2, the V gene TRBV6-5; 11 bases fit TRBD1. V lost 5 bases to trimming and J lost 14 bases; unmatched junction nucleotides: 13. The CDR3 extends over 14 amino acids. Per germline, CDR1 MNHEY and CDR2 SVGAGI.